This T cell receptor (beta chain) was documented in a study of blood T cell repertoires in COVID-19. As for the study in general: PBMCs, B-cell-depleted T cells, or T cells were the source of the cDNA or gDNA that made up the material.

Here immunoSEQ multiplex PCR was the method, and the copy in TCRdb shows in-frame clones only, minus some. The sample includes some 120,000 clones, approximately 81% of them seen just once. The germline CDR1 and CDR2 sequences are SGHRS and YFSETQ. V was clipped by 3 bases and J by 5 bases; unmatched bases: 13. The CDR3 is made up of 17 amino acids. Sequenced sample: peripheral blood. The sequence was obtained from a woman aged 25-40 years who had recovered from COVID-19. This rearrangement joins TRBV5-1 to TRBJ2-1; 8 bases agree with TRBD2. The CDR3 reads CASSSRTGTRVNNEQFF. The CDR3 DNA is TGCGCCAGCAGCTCGCGCACCGGGACTAGGGTTAACAATGAGCAGTTCTTC.